The 22 T cell receptor beta chains presented below share a single source sample, sequenced in a study of technical replicates of blood from a few donors. Clones were sequenced by immunoSEQ multiplex PCR, and TCRdb holds only the in-frame ones, with some missing. Here the sample spans about 82,000 clones, around 94% being singletons. The material sequenced was T cells isolated from PBMCs. These receptors were collected from a human donor in good health.

The chain joins TRBV5-4 to TRBJ2-7, with 8 bases aligning to TRBD1. CDR1 and CDR2 (germline): SGHNT, YYREEE (reference sequence). V lost 4 bases, J lost 5 bases, and 11 bases stayed unmatched. This CDR3 is built from 15 residues. CDR3 sequence reads: CASSRPGGEIDEQYF. The CDR3 nucleotides read TGTGCCAGCAGCCGCCCAGGGGGCGAAATCGACGAGCAGTACTTC.

The chain joins TRBV4-3 to TRBJ2-3, with 8 bases identical to TRBD2. CDR3 length equals 17 residues. Germline V gene lookup returns CDR1 LGHNA and CDR2 YSLEER. V lost 1 base and J lost 4; bases outside the gene matches: 10. In DNA, the CDR3 is TGCGCCAGCAGCCAAGCGGTGGAGCGGGAGTGGCCAGATACGCAGTATTTT. Amino acid sequence: CASSQAVEREWPDTQYF.

The chain carries TRBV5-4 and TRBJ1-1; TRBD1 might be the D (6 bases). V gave up 1 base and J gave up 4 bases, with 14 bases separating them. Germline CDR1 SGHNT, CDR2 YYREEE (reference sequence). The CDR3 has 15 amino acids. The CDR3, as DNA: TGTGCCAGCAGCTTGACTGGGGGCGGAGGCACTGAAGCTTTCTTT. This gives the protein CASSLTGGGGTEAFF.

The chain employs TRBV2 and TRBJ2-1; 7 bases fit TRBD1. The CDR3 is made up of 12 amino acids. Germline V gene data show CDR1 as SNHLY and CDR2 as FYNNEI. With V trimmed by 11 bases and J by 5 bases, 6 bases remained unmatched. CDR3 sequence: CAARDSDNEQFF. The CDR3 nucleotides are TGTGCCGCCCGGGACAGCGACAATGAGCAGTTCTTC.

The gene calls are TRBV7-9 and TRBJ2-1; 8 bases are shared with TRBD1. Trimming cost V 5 bases and J 7 bases; bases outside gene matches: 10. The CDR3 consists of 15 residues. Germline V CDR1 and CDR2: SEHNR, FQNEAQ (reference sequence). The CDR3 loop is CASSRSQGALNEQFF. As DNA, the CDR3 is TGTGCCAGCAGCCGTAGTCAGGGGGCGCTTAATGAGCAGTTCTTC. The full variable domain, with the rest looked up from reference TRBV7-9 and TRBJ2-1, is DTGVSQNPRHKITKRGQNVTFRCDPISEHNRLYWYRQTLGQGPEFLTYFQNEAQLEKSRLLSDRFSAERPKGSFSTLEIQRTEQGDSAMYLCASSRSQGALNEQFFGPGTRLTVL.

V gene TRBV2 combines with J gene TRBJ2-7, with 7 bases identical to TRBD1. V shed 1 base, J shed 1 base, and the junction held 13 bases outside the gene matches. The germline CDR1 and CDR2 sequences are SNHLY and FYNNEI. The length of the CDR3 is 18 residues. The CDR3: CASSEGLGQRTLSYEQYF. CDR3 coding DNA: TGTGCCAGCAGTGAAGGTTTGGGACAGCGAACACTTTCCTACGAGCAGTACTTC. Variable domain in full (rest from reference TRBV2 and TRBJ2-7): EPEVTQTPSHQVTQMGQEVILRCVPISNHLYFYWYRQILGQKVEFLVSFYNNEISEKSEIFDDQFSVERPDGSNFTLKIRSTKLEDSAMYFCASSEGLGQRTLSYEQYFGPGTRLTVT.

The genes are TRBV2 and TRBJ2-6; TRBD1 aligns across 7 bases. The ends lost 8 bases at V and 0 bases at J; junction bases unmatched: 7. The CDR3 covers 16 residues. Germline V gene data show CDR1 as SNHLY and CDR2 as FYNNEI. In nucleotides, the CDR3 is TGTGCCAGCGACGGGACAGCTTACTCTGGGGCCAACGTCCTGACTTTC. Its protein product is CASDGTAYSGANVLTF.

With regard to this clone: A read error may account for a junction end that differs from germline. The chain uses TRBV27 and TRBJ1-1; D unresolved. CDR1 is MNHEY, CDR2 SMNVEV, per germline (reference sequence). This CDR3 is built from 11 residues. This CDR3 reads CASRNYTGAFF. Here the CDR3 DNA reads TGTGCCAGCAGGAACTACACTGGAGCTTTCTTT.

CDR3 DNA: TGTGCCAGCAGCCAAGTAGCTCGCGACAGGGTAGGGGCAGATACGCAGTATTTT. Translating it yields CASSQVARDRVGADTQYF. This rearrangement joins TRBV4-2 to TRBJ2-3; TRBD1 aligns across 7 bases. CDR3 size: 18 residues. Germline V gives CDR1 LGHNA, CDR2 YNFKEQ. V trimming: 1 base; J trimming: 4 bases; junction bases outside the gene matches: 14.

The chain combines TRBV7-3 with TRBJ2-5; a weak D match, TRBD2 (6 bases). There are 13 residues in the CDR3. The V gene lost 1 base and the J gene lost 5 bases, with 8 bases spanning the gap. The germline V gene encodes CDR1 SGHTA and CDR2 FQGTGA. The CDR3 DNA is TGTGCCAGCAGCTTAAGCGGGACTGAGACCCAGTACTTC. Protein sequence: CASSLSGTETQYF. The complete variable domain, with remaining parts taken from reference TRBV7-3 and TRBJ2-5, reads GAGVSQTPSNKVTEKGKYVELRCDPISGHTALYWYRQSLGQGPEFLIYFQGTGAADDSGLPNDRFFAVRPEGSVSTLKIQRTERGDSAVYLCASSLSGTETQYFGPGTRLLVL.

The chain couples TRBV19 to TRBJ2-7, with a possible D match to TRBD2 (6 bases). Germline-derived CDR1 and CDR2 are LNHDA and SQIVND (reference sequence). CDR3 length equals 14 residues. V was trimmed by 2 bases and J by 3 bases, leaving 11 bases between them. The CDR3 is CASSIPGEGYEQYF. Here the CDR3 DNA reads TGTGCCAGTAGTATACCGGGGGAAGGCTACGAGCAGTACTTC.

The rearrangement links TRBV5-1 to TRBJ1-1; 7 positions agree with TRBD1. Germline CDR1 reads SGHRS; CDR2 reads YFSETQ. The CDR3 runs to 14 residues. Trimming at V came to 3 bases and at J to 5 bases, leaving 7 bases not matched to a gene. The CDR3 here is CASSSTGFRTEAFF. For the CDR3, the DNA is TGCGCCAGCAGCTCGACAGGGTTTAGGACTGAAGCTTTCTTT. The variable domain in full, with the rest retrieved from reference TRBV5-1 and TRBJ1-1, is KAGVTQTPRYLIKTRGQQVTLSCSPISGHRSVSWYQQTPGQGLQFLFEYFSETQRNKGNFPGRFSGRQFSNSRSEMNVSTLELGDSALYLCASSSTGFRTEAFFGQGTRLTVV.

The chain is built from TRBV6-6 and TRBJ2-7, with unresolved D. Between the trimmed V and J ends, which lost 7 bases and 3 bases, there was a span of 13 bases. Germline CDR1 is MNHNY and CDR2 is SVGAGI (reference sequence). This CDR3 is 13 amino acids long. The CDR3 DNA reads TGTGCCAGCATGTTCGGGTTTAACTACGAGCAGTACTTC. It yields the protein CASMFGFNYEQYF.

The V call is TRBV7-2, the J call TRBJ1-5, with 7 bases aligning to TRBD1. V dropped 5 bases and J dropped 0; count of bases not matched to a gene: 10. The CDR3 consists of 17 residues. The V gene's germline CDR1 is SGHTA and CDR2 FQGNSA. This CDR3 reads CASSLRQGTDSNQPQHF. The DNA of the CDR3 is TGTGCCAGCAGCCTAAGACAGGGAACGGATAGCAATCAGCCCCAGCATTTT. Combining the CDR3 with reference TRBV7-2 and TRBJ1-5 gives the whole variable domain GAGVSQSPSNKVTEKGKDVELRCDPISGHTALYWYRQSLGQGLEFLIYFQGNSAPDKSGLPSDRFSAERTGGSVSTLTIQRTQQEDSAVYLCASSLRQGTDSNQPQHFGDGTRLSIL.

This clone occurred a few times. J is TRBJ1-1 and V is TRBV30; a weak D match, TRBD1 (5 bases). The CDR3 extends over 12 amino acids. Looked up from germline, CDR1 is GTSNPN and CDR2 is SVGIG (reference sequence). Trimming removed 0 bases from V and 11 bases from J, with 13 bases in between. CDR3 nucleotides: TGTGCCTGGAGTGTGCAGGGTAATGAGGCTTTCTTT. Encoded protein: CAWSVQGNEAFF. The full variable domain, completed using reference TRBV30 and TRBJ1-1, is SQTIHQWPATLVQPVGSPLSLECTVEGTSNPNLYWYRQAAGRGLQLLFYSVGIGQISSEVPQNLSASRPQDRQFILSSKKLLLSDSGFYLCAWSVQGNEAFFGQGTRLTVV.

The genes are TRBV7-9 and TRBJ1-2, with D maybe TRBD1 (6 bases). Germline V gene lookup returns CDR1 SEHNR and CDR2 FQNEAQ (reference sequence). V was shortened by 6 bases and J by 2 bases, with 13 bases between the two germline ends. This CDR3 has 14 residues. The CDR3 region has the DNA TGTGCCAGCAGTATTTCGCAGGGGAACTATGGCTACACCTTC. It is translated as CASSISQGNYGYTF. The variable domain in full, with the rest retrieved from reference TRBV7-9 and TRBJ1-2, is DTGVSQNPRHKITKRGQNVTFRCDPISEHNRLYWYRQTLGQGPEFLTYFQNEAQLEKSRLLSDRFSAERPKGSFSTLEIQRTEQGDSAMYLCASSISQGNYGYTFGSGTRLTVV.

V is TRBV2 and J is TRBJ1-1; no clear D gene. The ends were cut back, 3 bases at V and 0 bases at J, with 8 bases in the middle. This CDR3 contains 14 residues. Germline V gene data show CDR1 as SNHLY and CDR2 as FYNNEI. This chain's CDR3 is CASSDQAMNTEAFF. The CDR3 nucleotides read TGTGCCAGCAGTGATCAGGCAATGAACACTGAAGCTTTCTTT.

The chain has TRBV15 and TRBJ1-2; 7 positions match TRBD1. The CDR3 loop spans 12 amino acids. With 3 bases clipped from V and 13 bases from J, the junction kept 8 bases outside the gene matches. Germline CDR1 LNHNV, CDR2 YYDKDF (reference sequence). CDR3: CATSRNDRVCTF. The CDR3 nucleotides are TGTGCCACCAGCAGGAACGACAGGGTATGCACCTTC. Full variable domain (rest looked up from reference TRBV15 and TRBJ1-2): DAMVIQNPRYQVTQFGKPVTLSCSQTLNHNVMYWYQQKSSQAPKLLFHYYDKDFNNEADTPDNFQSRRPNTSFCFLDIRSPGLGDTAMYLCATSRNDRVCTFGSGTRLTVV.

This rearrangement joins TRBV15 to TRBJ1-1; perhaps TRBD1 as D (5 bases). V was pared by 0 bases and J by 10 bases, with 21 bases between. CDR3 length: 16 residues. The germline V gene encodes CDR1 LNHNV and CDR2 YYDKDF (reference sequence). CDR3 loop: CATSRDPTRGSEGAFF. CDR3 sequence (DNA): TGTGCCACCAGCAGAGATCCCACGCGGGGCTCCGAGGGAGCTTTCTTT.

The chain combines TRBV27 with TRBJ1-1, with D perhaps matching TRBD1 (5 bases). The V end lost 8 bases, the J end lost 5 bases, and 12 bases lay between the germline ends. Per the germline V gene, CDR1 is MNHEY and CDR2 is SMNVEV (reference sequence). CDR3 length: 12 amino acids. The CDR3 region has the DNA TGTGCCAGCGGACCGGGGGGGACTGAAGCTTTCTTT. The encoded protein is CASGPGGTEAFF.

The V gene is TRBV9, the J gene TRBJ1-3, with D unclear. Trimming left V 0 bases short and J 4 bases short, with 14 bases between. The CDR3 length is 16 residues. In germline, CDR1 is SGDLS, CDR2 YYNGEE. In nucleotides, the CDR3 is TGTGCCAGCAGCGTAGAAGTGGCAGGTTACGGAAACACCATATATTTT. Its translation: CASSVEVAGYGNTIYF.

The rearrangement links TRBV6-1 to TRBJ2-2; 7 nucleotides match TRBD1. CDR1 and CDR2 (germline): MNHNS, SASEGT. CDR3 length equals 14 residues. V trimming: 8 bases; J trimming: 7 bases; junction bases outside the gene matches: 10. The CDR3 DNA reads TGTGCCAGCCTCCAGGACAGGAATAGCGGGGAGCTGTTTTTT. As protein: CASLQDRNSGELFF.